Each of the 29 T cell receptor beta chains below was sequenced from the same sample in a study of cytomegalovirus exposure and HLA in healthy donors. It was with 60 Vbeta and 13 Jbeta primers that the PCR ran. This table comes from immunoSEQ multiplex PCR, and its TCRdb copy is limited to in-frame clones, with some not included. The sample includes under 200,000 clones, 75% to 85% seen only once; the top ten take around 0.91%. Specimen: PBMCs. Receptors were obtained from a girl under 10 years old in good health and CMV-seropositive.

The chain is built from TRBV4-1 and TRBJ1-3; weak D call: TRBD1 (5 bases). The V gene's germline CDR1 is MGHRA and CDR2 YSYEKL. V was pared by 5 bases and J by 4 bases, with 15 bases between. The CDR3 spans 15 residues. CDR3 bases: TGCGCCAGCAGCAGCGGGCGGGGGGTAGGAAACACCATATATTTT. Its translation: CASSSGRGVGNTIYF.

Written as DNA, the CDR3 is TGTGCCTGGAGCTCAGGGTACACTGAAGCTTTCTTT. It encodes CAWSSGYTEAFF. The V gene is TRBV30, the J gene TRBJ1-1, with D possibly being TRBD1 (5 bases). Germline lookup yields CDR1 GTSNPN and CDR2 SVGIG (reference sequence). The CDR3 loop spans 12 amino acids. Trimming left V 3 bases short and J 3 bases short, with 8 bases between.

V is TRBV28 and J is TRBJ2-7, with TRBD2 as a possible D gene (6 bases). The V gene lost 8 bases and the J gene lost 0 bases, with 14 bases spanning the gap. The CDR3 has 14 amino acids. Germline assignment: CDR1 MDHEN and CDR2 SYDVKM. The DNA for the CDR3 is TGTGCCAGCCGGCGGCTAGCGAGCTCCTACGAGCAGTACTTC. Its translation is CASRRLASSYEQYF. Full variable domain (rest looked up from reference TRBV28 and TRBJ2-7): DVKVTQSSRYLVKRTGEKVFLECVQDMDHENMFWYRQDPGLGLRLIYFSYDVKMKEKGDIPEGYSVSREKKERFSLILESASTNQTSMYLCASRRLASSYEQYFGPGTRLTVT.

V and J are TRBV13 and TRBJ2-3, with 7 bases aligning to TRBD1. The CDR3 length is 16 residues. The germline gives CDR1 PRHDT, CDR2 FYEKMQ (reference sequence). The V segment lost 5 bases and the J segment 2 bases; nucleotides outside the gene matches: 10. CDR3 protein: CASSILRDRYTDTQYF. The CDR3 DNA is TGTGCCAGCAGCATTCTCCGGGACAGATACACAGATACGCAGTATTTT. Using reference TRBV13 and TRBJ2-3 for the parts outside the CDR3, the full variable domain is AAGVIQSPRHLIKEKRETATLKCYPIPRHDTVYWYQQGPGQDPQFLISFYEKMQSDKGSIPDRFSAQQFSDYHSELNMSSLELGDSALYFCASSILRDRYTDTQYFGPGTRLTVL.

This chain connects TRBV6-1 to TRBJ2-7; TRBD2 matches at 8 bases. The V and J ends lost 3 bases and 2 bases, in that order; junction bases with no gene match: 6. The CDR3 contains 15 residues. Germline V CDR1 and CDR2: MNHNS, SASEGT. In DNA form, the CDR3 reads TGTGCCAGCAGTGATTCGGCGGGAGGTGCCTACGAGCAGTACTTC. It codes for CASSDSAGGAYEQYF.

The chain joins TRBV18 to TRBJ1-2; 10 bases match TRBD1. The CDR3 runs to 14 residues. Germline-derived CDR1 and CDR2 are KGHSH and LQKENI. Unmatched junction bases numbered 4, after V lost 2 bases and J lost 7 bases. CDR3: CASSPSRTGGGYTF. Written as DNA, the CDR3 is TGTGCCAGCTCACCATCGAGGACAGGGGGTGGCTACACCTTC. The entire variable domain, with the rest obtained from reference TRBV18 and TRBJ1-2, is as follows: NAGVMQNPRHLVRRRGQEARLRCSPMKGHSHVYWYRQLPEEGLKFMVYLQKENIIDESGMPKERFSAEFPKEGPSILRIQQVVRGDSAAYFCASSPSRTGGGYTFGSGTRLTVV.

The chain has TRBV7-8 and TRBJ1-3, with unresolved D. Germline values: CDR1 SGHVS, CDR2 FQNEAQ. The CDR3 has 17 amino acids. Trimming took 8 bases from V and 2 from J, leaving 22 bases between them. CDR3 DNA sequence: TGTGCCAGCTCCCGGAAGGGCGGGGTACAGCCTGGAAACACCATATATTTT. The encoded protein is CASSRKGGVQPGNTIYF.

This chain joins TRBV6-6 and TRBJ2-7; TRBD1 matches at 8 bases. The CDR3 extends over 14 amino acids. Germline V gene sequence: CDR1 MNHNY, CDR2 SVGAGI (reference sequence). Unmatched junction bases numbered 6, after V lost 6 bases and J lost 2 bases. CDR3 residues: CASRTQGATYEQYF. In DNA form, the CDR3 reads TGTGCCAGCAGGACCCAGGGGGCGACCTACGAGCAGTACTTC.

This clone showed up just once. The chain carries TRBV1 and TRBJ2-7; the table's D call, TRBD2, has no DNA check behind it. TRBV1 is listed as a pseudogene. The CDR3 contains 15 residues. The DNA for the CDR3 is TGCACCAGCAGCCGTGGGGTAGCGGCCTCCTACGAGCAGTACTTC. Protein product: CTSSRGVAASYEQYF.

The chain joins TRBV19 to TRBJ2-2; D uncertain. The CDR3 contains 12 residues. V was pared by 5 bases and J by 5 bases, with 6 bases between. Germline assignment: CDR1 LNHDA and CDR2 SQIVND (reference sequence). The CDR3 region is CASSPGTGELFF. CDR3 coding DNA: TGTGCCAGTAGTCCAGGAACCGGGGAGCTGTTTTTT.

The chain employs TRBV7-7 and TRBJ1-2; TRBD1 aligns across 9 bases. Per germline, CDR1 SSHAT and CDR2 FNYEAQ (reference sequence). The CDR3 covers 15 residues. As DNA, the CDR3 is TGTCGCTGGCCAGGGGGACAGGGTACCTCCGGAGGCTACACCTTC. It translates to CRWPGGQGTSGGYTF.

This clone was observed a handful of times. The rearrangement joins TRBV7-8 to TRBJ1-5; D is uncertain. V was cut by 1 base and J by 1 base, with 11 bases left in between. The CDR3 is made up of 16 amino acids. In germline, CDR1 is SGHVS, CDR2 FQNEAQ. CDR3: CASSLGEGRSNQPQHF. DNA of the CDR3: TGTGCCAGCAGCTTAGGGGAGGGTAGGAGCAATCAGCCCCAGCATTTT.

The rearrangement joins TRBV12-2 to TRBJ1-4. TRBV12-2 is annotated as a pseudogene. This CDR3 comprises 14 residues. CDR3 residues: CASRLTGLNEKLFF. The CDR3 nucleotides are TGTGCAAGTCGCTTGACCGGGTTAAATGAAAAACTGTTTTTT.

This rearrangement joins TRBV6-1 to TRBJ2-3, with 10 bases that match TRBD2. CDR1 and CDR2 (germline): MNHNS, SASEGT. This CDR3 region has 17 residues. The ends lost 4 bases at V and 3 bases at J; junction bases unmatched: 10. The CDR3 loop reads CASSVRSSGRGTDTQYF. The CDR3 nucleotides read TGTGCCAGCAGTGTCCGCTCTAGCGGGAGAGGGACAGATACGCAGTATTTT.

This clone was found a few times. The V and J genes are TRBV4-2 and TRBJ1-2; D might be TRBD1 (5 bases). The CDR3 totals 15 residues. With 1 base removed from V and 7 bases from J, the gap between germline ends came to 16 bases. From germline, CDR1 is LGHNA and CDR2 YNFKEQ. CDR3 loop: CASSQVSGGTGGYTF. The CDR3 bases are TGTGCCAGCAGCCAAGTATCAGGCGGGACGGGTGGCTACACCTTC.

The CDR3 here is CASSRRDTQYF. CDR3 nucleotide sequence: TGTGCCAGCAGCCGCAGAGATACGCAGTATTTT. This chain uses TRBV6-5 with TRBJ2-3; no clear D. Germline V gene lookup returns CDR1 MNHEY and CDR2 SVGAGI. Trimming pared 6 bases from V and 5 bases from J, leaving 6 bases between. The CDR3 extends over 11 amino acids.

The chain uses TRBV10-1 and TRBJ1-1; D may be TRBD1 (5 bases). The CDR3 totals 16 residues. Trimming left V 7 bases short and J 0 bases short, with 18 bases between. Germline CDR1 WNHNN, CDR2 SYGVQD (reference sequence). The CDR3 region is CASKERGHGMNTEAFF. The DNA for the CDR3 is TGCGCCAGCAAGGAAAGGGGCCATGGGATGAACACTGAAGCTTTCTTT.

The chain carries TRBV5-1 and TRBJ2-1, with a weak D call TRBD2 (7 bases). The CDR3 has 15 residues. V was clipped by 2 bases and J by 4 bases, with 13 bases between them. Germline V gives CDR1 SGHRS, CDR2 YFSETQ. Here the CDR3 DNA reads TGCGCCAGCAGCTTAGAGGGGGGGGTTTACAATGAGCAGTTCTTC. This codes for CASSLEGGVYNEQFF. The complete variable domain, with remaining parts taken from reference TRBV5-1 and TRBJ2-1, reads KAGVTQTPRYLIKTRGQQVTLSCSPISGHRSVSWYQQTPGQGLQFLFEYFSETQRNKGNFPGRFSGRQFSNSRSEMNVSTLELGDSALYLCASSLEGGVYNEQFFGPGTRLTVL.

The chain carries TRBV4-1 and TRBJ1-1; no clear D gene. The V gene's germline CDR1 is MGHRA and CDR2 YSYEKL. The CDR3 spans 15 residues. V was pared by 1 base and J by 6 bases, with 15 bases between. CDR3 DNA sequence: TGCGCCAGCAGCCAAGGGCCAGGCAGCGGCGCTGAAGCTTTCTTT. It encodes CASSQGPGSGAEAFF.

J is TRBJ2-3 and V is TRBV9; 9 bases line up with TRBD1. The CDR3 runs to 16 residues. V shed 2 bases and J 2 bases; nucleotides not matched to a gene: 6. Germline CDR1 is SGDLS and CDR2 is YYNGEE. The DNA for the CDR3 is TGTGCCAGCAGCGTTTCGGGACAGGGTCACACAGATACGCAGTATTTT. Amino acid sequence: CASSVSGQGHTDTQYF.

The genes are TRBV30 and TRBJ1-1, with D possibly matching TRBD1 (6 bases). The V and J ends lost 5 bases and 6 bases respectively, with 19 bases between them. Germline CDR1 is GTSNPN and CDR2 is SVGIG (reference sequence). The CDR3 has 14 residues. The CDR3 loop is CAWGNIRGTAEAFF. In nucleotides, the CDR3 is TGTGCCTGGGGTAATATTAGGGGGACGGCTGAAGCTTTCTTT.

This clone came up once. J is TRBJ1-2 and V is TRBV5-4, with a possible D match to TRBD1 (6 bases). This CDR3 contains 13 residues. Deletions cut 10 bases from V and 5 bases from J, with 18 bases between. The germline V gene encodes CDR1 SGHNT and CDR2 YYREEE (reference sequence). The chain's CDR3 is CASWGGARYGYTF. In nucleotides, the CDR3 is TGTGCCTCATGGGGGGGGGCGCGGTATGGCTACACCTTC.

This rearrangement joins TRBV5-1 to TRBJ2-3; TRBD1 aligns across 9 bases. The V gene end was trimmed by 0 bases and the J gene end by 5 bases; junction bases not matched to a gene: 4. The CDR3 sequence is 15 residues long. Per germline, CDR1 SGHRS and CDR2 YFSETQ. CDR3 region: CASSLVGQGGDTQYF. CDR3 in DNA: TGCGCCAGCAGCTTGGTGGGACAGGGTGGAGATACGCAGTATTTT.

In its sample, this clone was seen once. This sequence joins TRBV30 and TRBJ2-5; 9 bases match TRBD2. The V and J ends lost 1 base and 5 bases, in that order; junction bases with no gene match: 2. This CDR3 is built from 13 residues. Germline CDR1 and CDR2: GTSNPN and SVGIG (reference sequence). The DNA for the CDR3 is TGTGCCTGGAGTGGGGGACTAGCTGAGACCCAGTACTTC. Translated: CAWSGGLAETQYF.

The CDR3 sequence: CAVHSGSGETQYF. Written as DNA, the CDR3 is TGTGCTGTCCATAGCGGGAGTGGGGAGACCCAGTACTTC. The rearrangement links TRBV30 to TRBJ2-5; 9 bases are shared with TRBD2. Germline V CDR1 and CDR2: GTSNPN, SVGIG (reference sequence). The CDR3 extends over 13 amino acids. The variable domain in full, completed from reference TRBV30 and TRBJ2-5, reads SQTIHQWPATLVQPVGSPLSLECTVEGTSNPNLYWYRQAAGRGLQLLFYSVGIGQISSEVPQNLSASRPQDRQFILSSKKLLLSDSGFYLCAVHSGSGETQYFGPGTRLLVL.

The gene calls are TRBV15 and TRBJ2-3; D not resolved. Germline CDR1 and CDR2: LNHNV and YYDKDF (reference sequence). The ends were cut back, 2 bases at V and 9 bases at J, with 12 bases in the middle. The CDR3 runs to 13 residues. This chain's CDR3 is CATSRSAERTQYF. CDR3 nucleotide sequence: TGTGCCACCAGCAGATCGGCGGAAAGGACGCAGTATTTT. Together with reference TRBV15 and TRBJ2-3, the CDR3 gives the full variable domain: DAMVIQNPRYQVTQFGKPVTLSCSQTLNHNVMYWYQQKSSQAPKLLFHYYDKDFNNEADTPDNFQSRRPNTSFCFLDIRSPGLGDTAMYLCATSRSAERTQYFGPGTRLTVL.

This clone was seen a single time. A read error may account for a junction end that differs from germline. The J gene is TRBJ1-2, the V gene TRBV5-1; a possible D gene is TRBD1 (6 bases). The CDR3 runs 15 residues. The germline V gene encodes CDR1 SGHRS and CDR2 YFSETQ. The chain's CDR3 is CASSALQGRNYGYPF. The CDR3 DNA reads TGCGCCAGCAGCGCCTTACAGGGTAGGAACTATGGCTACCCCTTC.

This chain joins TRBV2 and TRBJ2-7; tentatively, D is TRBD2 (6 bases). V lost 2 bases and J lost 5, with 13 bases in between. Germline values: CDR1 SNHLY, CDR2 FYNNEI. The CDR3 contains 14 residues. This CDR3 reads CASSESEGRDEQYF. In nucleotides, the CDR3 is TGTGCCAGCAGTGAATCGGAGGGGCGGGACGAGCAGTACTTC. Using reference TRBV2 and TRBJ2-7 for the parts outside the CDR3, the full variable domain is EPEVTQTPSHQVTQMGQEVILRCVPISNHLYFYWYRQILGQKVEFLVSFYNNEISEKSEIFDDQFSVERPDGSNFTLKIRSTKLEDSAMYFCASSESEGRDEQYFGPGTRLTVT.

The genes are TRBV9 and TRBJ2-3; tentative D call: TRBD2 (7 bases). This CDR3 is built from 15 residues. With 6 bases removed from V and 5 bases from J, the gap between germline ends came to 19 bases. CDR1 SGDLS and CDR2 YYNGEE come from the germline V gene. The CDR3 protein is CASTPGGGTEDTQYF. Written as DNA, the CDR3 is TGTGCCAGCACCCCGGGGGGCGGGACTGAAGATACGCAGTATTTT.